The clone carrying this TCR beta chain has more than one count but fewer than ten. Its specificity is unknown. TCRbeta library preparation incorporated unique molecular identifiers. MiXCR was run by TCRdb on the PCR reads, yielding one entry per CDR3 protein. The sample carries under 100,000 distinct CDR3 sequences, roughly 16% recorded once. V was clipped by 4 bases and J by 2 bases, with 10 bases between them. The CDR3 spans 13 residues. Germline-derived CDR1 and CDR2 are SGHRS and YFSETQ. This sample is drawn from a study of T-cell reconstitution after alpha-beta-depleted transplantation in children. Study outcomes and limitations: Several patients had high TCRbeta diversity at day 60; it came from surviving recipient T cells and thymic progenitors. Several hundred graft clones that had expanded were reportedly the source of alpha-beta T cells about two months after transplant. Counts and diversity of T cells one year after transplant came mostly from newly produced T cells.

The chain combines TRBV5-1 with TRBJ2-7; D remains ambiguous. The source material was PBMCs, mostly from graft donor cells, sampled 180 days after TCRalphabeta/CD19-depleted stem cell transplant. The source is a male patient between 2 and 10 years old who had a stem cell transplant for acute lymphoblastic leukemia, so the T cells may come from the graft donor. The CDR3 region has the DNA TGCGCCAGCAGCGATGAAGGAGCCTACGAGCAGTACTTC. Translation: CASSDEGAYEQYF.